The 15 T cell receptor beta chains presented below share a single source sample, sequenced in a study of PD-1 blockade in classical Hodgkin lymphoma. Libraries were prepared by immunoSEQ multiplex PCR; TCRdb keeps only in-frame clonotypes and omits some of them. The sample carries approximately 100,000 clones, around 89% recorded once. Relapse was seen in all patients after autologous stem cell transplantation, and brentuximab vedotin exposure was variable. Sequencing used peripheral blood mononuclear cells (PBMCs), obtained before the second cycle of nivolumab. The receptors derive from a human donor with classical Hodgkin lymphoma.

This chain links TRBV19 with TRBJ2-2, with D perhaps TRBD1 (6 bases). The ends were cut back, 6 bases at V and 7 bases at J, with 15 bases in the middle. CDR1 and CDR2 (germline): LNHDA, SQIVND (reference sequence). This CDR3 comprises 14 residues. The CDR3 region is CASRKQGSGGELFF. The CDR3 coding sequence is TGTGCCAGTAGGAAACAGGGATCGGGCGGGGAGCTGTTTTTT.

This rearrangement joins TRBV4-3 to TRBJ2-5; 11 nucleotides agree with TRBD2. CDR1 LGHNA and CDR2 YSLEER come from the germline V gene. This CDR3 spans 17 amino acids. The junction had 10 bases not matched to a gene; V was cut back by 4 bases and J by 3 bases. The CDR3 is CASSRPSGGLNEETQYF. In DNA form, the CDR3 reads TGCGCCAGCAGCCGGCCTAGCGGGGGGTTGAACGAAGAGACCCAGTACTTC.

This clone appeared a single time. The V call is TRBV19, the J call TRBJ1-1; tentatively, D is TRBD1 (5 bases). The V end was cut by 8 bases, the J end by 1 base, with 14 bases between. Per the germline V gene, CDR1 is LNHDA and CDR2 is SQIVND (reference sequence). There are 14 residues in the CDR3. The CDR3 DNA is TGTGCCAGTGGTACCGGGACGGCGAACACTGAAGCTTTCTTT. Its translation: CASGTGTANTEAFF.

The rearrangement uses TRBV9 and TRBJ1-5, with D tentatively TRBD1 (5 bases). Deletions cut 3 bases from V and 5 bases from J, with 12 bases between. CDR3 length: 14 amino acids. Per the germline V gene, CDR1 is SGDLS and CDR2 is YYNGEE. In DNA form, the CDR3 reads TGTGCCAGCAGCGGCAGGGAAGAATATCAGCCCCAGCATTTT. Translating gives CASSGREEYQPQHF.

The chain has TRBV6-1 and TRBJ2-7; D gene unclear. V lost 1 base and J lost 0, with 7 bases in between. Germline assignment: CDR1 MNHNS and CDR2 SASEGT. There are 14 residues in the CDR3. The CDR3, as DNA: TGTGCCAGCAGTGAAGGGGATCTCTCCTACGAGCAGTACTTC. It codes for CASSEGDLSYEQYF.

The rearrangement links TRBV5-1 to TRBJ2-7; D unresolved. Germline CDR1 reads SGHRS; CDR2 reads YFSETQ. This CDR3 contains 12 residues. V dropped 8 bases and J dropped 0 bases, with 9 bases sitting between them. The CDR3, as DNA: TGCGCCAGTTCCCTCCCCTCCTACGAGCAGTACTTC. Protein product: CASSLPSYEQYF.

J is TRBJ2-2 and V is TRBV4-1; no clear D. From germline, CDR1 is MGHRA and CDR2 YSYEKL. Trimming took off 0 bases at V and 0 bases at J, with 14 bases between the two ends. The CDR3 is made up of 18 amino acids. CDR3 sequence: CASSQEGFGGPNTGELFF. The CDR3 nucleotides read TGCGCCAGCAGCCAAGAAGGTTTCGGCGGCCCGAACACCGGGGAGCTGTTTTTT.

V gene TRBV19 combines with J gene TRBJ2-1; D is uncertain. CDR3 size: 14 residues. Germline assignment: CDR1 LNHDA and CDR2 SQIVND (reference sequence). Trimming cost V 8 bases and J 0 bases, with 11 bases left between them. The CDR3 nucleotides are TGTGCCAGTGAGGACCCAAGCTCCTACAATGAGCAGTTCTTC. Translation: CASEDPSSYNEQFF.

J is TRBJ2-5 and V is TRBV28; D gene unclear. Germline assignment: CDR1 MDHEN and CDR2 SYDVKM. The CDR3 loop spans 11 amino acids. V lost 2 bases and J lost 5, with 3 bases in between. DNA for the CDR3: TGTGCCAGCAGTTTACTCGAGACCCAGTACTTC. This codes for CASSLLETQYF.

CDR3 DNA: TGTGCCAGCAGCTTCCAGGAGAGGACAGGGACTGCAACTAATGAAAAACTGTTTTTT. The encoded protein is CASSFQERTGTATNEKLFF. The chain recombines TRBV7-6 with TRBJ1-4; 8 bases align to TRBD1. The CDR3 covers 19 residues. V lost 3 bases, J lost 0 bases, and 12 bases stayed unmatched. Looked up from germline, CDR1 is SGHVS and CDR2 is FNYEAQ.

The J gene is TRBJ1-2, the V gene TRBV20-1, with D possibly TRBD1 on 5 matching bases. The CDR3 sequence is 11 residues long. Germline CDR1 DFQATT, CDR2 SNEGSKA (reference sequence). Trimming pared 7 bases from V and 3 bases from J, leaving 9 bases between. CDR3 loop: CSGQGHYGYTF. The CDR3 DNA is TGCAGTGGGCAGGGACACTATGGCTACACCTTC.

The chain links TRBV14 to TRBJ1-2; D gene uncertain. CDR1 and CDR2 (germline): SGHDN, FVKESK. The V and J ends lost 0 bases and 2 bases respectively, with 7 bases between them. CDR3 size: 14 residues. CDR3 sequence: CASSQDNLNYGYTF. The CDR3 DNA sequence: TGTGCCAGCAGCCAAGATAATCTAAACTATGGCTACACCTTC.

The rearrangement links TRBV6-5 to TRBJ1-3; 7 bases are a match to TRBD1. The V gene end was trimmed by 5 bases and the J gene end by 0 bases; junction bases not matched to a gene: 4. The CDR3 contains 15 residues. Germline loops: CDR1 MNHEY, CDR2 SVGAGI. CDR3 in DNA: TGTGCCAGCAGTCGGGACAGACTCTCTGGAAACACCATATATTTT. It is translated as CASSRDRLSGNTIYF.

V gene TRBV7-2 combines with J gene TRBJ1-5; no clear D. Per the germline V gene, CDR1 is SGHTA and CDR2 is FQGNSA. The CDR3 runs to 12 residues. V was clipped by 1 base and J by 7 bases, with 5 bases between them. CDR3 loop: CASSLEQQPQHF. The CDR3, as DNA: TGTGCCAGCAGCTTAGAACAACAGCCCCAGCATTTT. Based on the CDR3 plus reference TRBV7-2 and TRBJ1-5, the full variable domain is GAGVSQSPSNKVTEKGKDVELRCDPISGHTALYWYRQSLGQGLEFLIYFQGNSAPDKSGLPSDRFSAERTGGSVSTLTIQRTQQEDSAVYLCASSLEQQPQHFGDGTRLSIL.

The chain joins TRBV19 to TRBJ1-5; perhaps TRBD1 as D (5 bases). Trimming took 6 bases from V and 2 from J, leaving 14 bases between them. CDR3 length: 15 residues. Germline-derived CDR1 and CDR2 are LNHDA and SQIVND (reference sequence). The CDR3 sequence is CASSPVGGGNQPQHF. The CDR3 DNA follows: TGTGCCAGTAGCCCCGTGGGAGGGGGCAATCAGCCCCAGCATTTT.